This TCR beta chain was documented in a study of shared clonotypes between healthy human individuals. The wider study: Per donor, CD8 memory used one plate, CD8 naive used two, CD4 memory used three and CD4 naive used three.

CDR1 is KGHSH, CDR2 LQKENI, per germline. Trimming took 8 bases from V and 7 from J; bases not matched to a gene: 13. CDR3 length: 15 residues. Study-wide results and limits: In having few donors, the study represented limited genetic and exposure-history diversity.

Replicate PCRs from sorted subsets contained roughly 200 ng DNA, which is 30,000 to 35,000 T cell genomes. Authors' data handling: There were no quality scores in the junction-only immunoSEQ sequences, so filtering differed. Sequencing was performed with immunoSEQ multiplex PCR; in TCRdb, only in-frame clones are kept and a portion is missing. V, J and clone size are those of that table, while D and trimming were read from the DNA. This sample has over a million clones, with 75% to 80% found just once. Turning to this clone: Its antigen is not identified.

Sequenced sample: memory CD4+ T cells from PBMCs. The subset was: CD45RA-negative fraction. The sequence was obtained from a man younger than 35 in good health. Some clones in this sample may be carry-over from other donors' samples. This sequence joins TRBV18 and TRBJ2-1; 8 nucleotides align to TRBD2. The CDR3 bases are TGTGCCAGCACGCCGGGACTAGAGAGTGTGAATGAGCAGTTCTTC. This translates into CASTPGLESVNEQFF.